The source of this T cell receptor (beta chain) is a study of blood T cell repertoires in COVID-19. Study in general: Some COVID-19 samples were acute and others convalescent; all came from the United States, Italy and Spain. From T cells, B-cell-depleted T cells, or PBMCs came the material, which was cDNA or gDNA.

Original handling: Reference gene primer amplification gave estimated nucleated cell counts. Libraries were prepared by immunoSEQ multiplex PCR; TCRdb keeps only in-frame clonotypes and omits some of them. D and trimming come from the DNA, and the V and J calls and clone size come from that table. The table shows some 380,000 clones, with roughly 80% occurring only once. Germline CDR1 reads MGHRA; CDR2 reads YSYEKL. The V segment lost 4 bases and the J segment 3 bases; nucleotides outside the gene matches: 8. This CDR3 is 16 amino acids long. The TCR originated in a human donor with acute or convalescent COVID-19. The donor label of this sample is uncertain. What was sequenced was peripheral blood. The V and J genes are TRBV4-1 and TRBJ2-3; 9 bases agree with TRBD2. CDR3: CASSRASGGLTDTQYF. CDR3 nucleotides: TGCGCCAGCAGCCGAGCAAGCGGGGGGCTTACAGATACGCAGTATTTT.